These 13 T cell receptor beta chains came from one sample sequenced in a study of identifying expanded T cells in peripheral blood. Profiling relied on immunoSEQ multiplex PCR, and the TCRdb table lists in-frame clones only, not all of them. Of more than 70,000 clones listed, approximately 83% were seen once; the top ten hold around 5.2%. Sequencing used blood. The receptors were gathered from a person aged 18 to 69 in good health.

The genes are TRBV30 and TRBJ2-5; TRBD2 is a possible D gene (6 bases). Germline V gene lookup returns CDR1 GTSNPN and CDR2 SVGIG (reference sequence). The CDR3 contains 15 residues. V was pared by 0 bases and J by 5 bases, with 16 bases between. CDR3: CAWSVGIGRRETQYF. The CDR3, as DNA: TGTGCCTGGAGTGTAGGTATAGGGAGGAGGGAGACCCAGTACTTC.

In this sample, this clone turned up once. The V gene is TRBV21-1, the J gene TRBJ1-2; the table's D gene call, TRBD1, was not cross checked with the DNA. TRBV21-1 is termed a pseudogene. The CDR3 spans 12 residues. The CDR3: CACPDRLYGYTF. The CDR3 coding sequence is TGTGCCTGCCCTGACAGGCTCTATGGCTACACCTTC.

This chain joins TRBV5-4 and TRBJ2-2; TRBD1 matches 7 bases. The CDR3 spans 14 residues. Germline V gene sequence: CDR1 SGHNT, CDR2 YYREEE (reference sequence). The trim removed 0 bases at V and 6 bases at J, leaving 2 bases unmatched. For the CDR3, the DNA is TGTGCCAGCAGCTTGGGCCAGGGGGCCGGGGAGCTGTTTTTT. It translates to CASSLGQGAGELFF.

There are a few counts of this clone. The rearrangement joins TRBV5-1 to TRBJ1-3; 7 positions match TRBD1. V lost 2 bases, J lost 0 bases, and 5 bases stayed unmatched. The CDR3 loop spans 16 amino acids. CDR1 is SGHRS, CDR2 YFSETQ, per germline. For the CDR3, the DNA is TGCGCCAGCAGCTTAGGCGGGACAGACTCTGGAAACACCATATATTTT. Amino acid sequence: CASSLGGTDSGNTIYF.

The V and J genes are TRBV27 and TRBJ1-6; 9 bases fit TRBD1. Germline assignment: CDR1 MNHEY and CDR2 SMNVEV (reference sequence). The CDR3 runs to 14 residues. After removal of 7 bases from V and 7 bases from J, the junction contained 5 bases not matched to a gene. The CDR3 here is CASNRQGGNSPLHF. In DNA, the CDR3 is TGTGCCAGCAACCGACAGGGGGGAAATTCACCCCTCCACTTT.

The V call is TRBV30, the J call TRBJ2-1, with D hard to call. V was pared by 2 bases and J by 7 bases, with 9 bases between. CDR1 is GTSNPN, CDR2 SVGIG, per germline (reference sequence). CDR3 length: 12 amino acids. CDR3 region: CAWSLLGNEQFF. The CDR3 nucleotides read TGTGCCTGGAGTCTCCTGGGTAATGAGCAGTTCTTC.

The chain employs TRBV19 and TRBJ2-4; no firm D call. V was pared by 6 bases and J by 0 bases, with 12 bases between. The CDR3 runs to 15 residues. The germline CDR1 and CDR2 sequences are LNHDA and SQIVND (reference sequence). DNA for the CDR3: TGTGCCAGTAGGAAAAAGGGTCTAGCCAAAAACATTCAGTACTTC. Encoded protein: CASRKKGLAKNIQYF.

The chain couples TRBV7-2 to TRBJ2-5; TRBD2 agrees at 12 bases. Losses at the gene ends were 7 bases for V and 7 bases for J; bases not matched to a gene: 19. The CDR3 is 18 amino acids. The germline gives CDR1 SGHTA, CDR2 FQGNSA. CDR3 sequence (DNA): TGTGCCAGCACCCCCACTAGCGGGGGGCCCCCCCAAGACGGGACCCAGTACTTC. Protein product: CASTPTSGGPPQDGTQYF.

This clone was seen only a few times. The CDR3 loop reads CASSLGRGAETHLDTQYF. The CDR3 bases are TGTGCCAGCAGTTTAGGTCGGGGCGCCGAGACTCACTTGGATACGCAGTATTTT. V gene TRBV28 combines with J gene TRBJ2-3; D tentatively reads TRBD1 or TRBD2 (5 bases each). Trimming removed 2 bases from V and 6 bases from J, with 24 bases in between. The CDR3 is 18 amino acids. The germline V gene has CDR1 MDHEN and CDR2 SYDVKM.

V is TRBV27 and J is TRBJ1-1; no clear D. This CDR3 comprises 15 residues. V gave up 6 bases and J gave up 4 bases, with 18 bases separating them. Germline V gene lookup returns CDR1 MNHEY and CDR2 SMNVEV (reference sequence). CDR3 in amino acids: CASRASFLRLTEAFF. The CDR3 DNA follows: TGTGCCAGCAGAGCCTCTTTCCTGCGCCTCACTGAAGCTTTCTTT.

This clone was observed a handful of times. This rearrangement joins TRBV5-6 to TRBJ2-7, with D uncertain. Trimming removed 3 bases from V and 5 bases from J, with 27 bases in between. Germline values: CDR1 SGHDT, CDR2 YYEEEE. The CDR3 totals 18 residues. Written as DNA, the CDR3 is TGTGCCAGCAGCTCGGAAGTTTTTGCCCCCTCTTTTGGCCACGAGCAGTACTTC. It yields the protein CASSSEVFAPSFGHEQYF.

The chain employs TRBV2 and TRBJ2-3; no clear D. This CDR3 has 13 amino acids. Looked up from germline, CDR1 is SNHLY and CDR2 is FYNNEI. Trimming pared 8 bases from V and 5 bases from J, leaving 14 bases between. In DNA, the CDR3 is TGTGCCAGCCGTCGGTGGAGCGAAGATACGCAGTATTTT. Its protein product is CASRRWSEDTQYF.

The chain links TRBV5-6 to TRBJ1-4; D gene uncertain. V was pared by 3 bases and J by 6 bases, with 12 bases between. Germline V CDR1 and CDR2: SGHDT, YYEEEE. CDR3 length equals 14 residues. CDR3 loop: CASSWRFPDEKLFF. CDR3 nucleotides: TGTGCCAGCAGCTGGAGGTTCCCTGATGAAAAACTGTTTTTT.